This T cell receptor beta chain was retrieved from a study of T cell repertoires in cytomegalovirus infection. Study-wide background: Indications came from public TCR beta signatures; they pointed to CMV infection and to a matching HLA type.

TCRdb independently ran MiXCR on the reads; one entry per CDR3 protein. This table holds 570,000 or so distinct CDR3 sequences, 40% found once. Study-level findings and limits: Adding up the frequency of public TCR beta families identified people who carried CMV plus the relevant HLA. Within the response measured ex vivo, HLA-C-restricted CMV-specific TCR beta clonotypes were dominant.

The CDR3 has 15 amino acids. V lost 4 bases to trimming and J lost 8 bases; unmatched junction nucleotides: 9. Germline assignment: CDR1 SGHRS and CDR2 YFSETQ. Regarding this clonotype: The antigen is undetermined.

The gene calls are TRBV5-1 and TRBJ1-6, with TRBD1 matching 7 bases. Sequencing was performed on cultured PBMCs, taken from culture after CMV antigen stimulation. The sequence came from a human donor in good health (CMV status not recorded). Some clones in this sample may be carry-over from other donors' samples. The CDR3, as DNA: TGCGCCAGCAGCGGACGGGACAGTGGGGATTCACCCCTCCACTTT. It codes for CASSGRDSGDSPLHF.